A selection of T cell receptor beta chains follows, all from one sample in a study of CD8+ T cells in alopecia areata. Using immunoSEQ multiplex PCR, the repertoire was profiled, and TCRdb retains in-frame clones only, with some absent. The sample includes 130,000 to 150,000 clones, 65% to 90% of them seen just once. The sample in question was CD8+ T cells sorted from blood, obtained at week 4, from a patient treated with tofacitinib. Receptors were obtained from a human donor with alopecia areata. The CDR3 runs from the conserved cysteine through the conserved F or W. A D gene is named only where the DNA matches it firmly. A clone size is listed for some rows: how often the clone was seen (once, few, many), or a class if it is expanded.

V gene: TRBV29-1
D gene: -
clone size: -
J gene: TRBJ2-1
CDR3 DNA: TGCAGCGTTCACTCCGGGGGCAGTCCGTTCTTC
CDR3 protein: CSVHSGGSPFF

V gene: TRBV13
D gene: TRBD2
clone size: -
J gene: TRBJ2-2
CDR3 DNA: TGTGCCAGCAGCTCAGCCGACCTCCCGGGACTAGCGTTCACCGGGGAGCTGTTTTTT
CDR3 protein: CASSSADLPGLAFTGELFF

V gene: TRBV29-1
D gene: TRBD1
clone size: few
J gene: TRBJ1-2
CDR3 DNA: TGCAGCGTTGAGACAGGGGTGAGCTATGGCTACACCTTC
CDR3 protein: CSVETGVSYGYTF

V gene: TRBV19
D gene: -
clone size: -
J gene: TRBJ1-1
CDR3 DNA: TGTGCCAGTAGTACCGGCCAGGCGGACACTGAAGCTTTCTTT
CDR3 protein: CASSTGQADTEAFF

V gene: TRBV4-1
D gene: -
clone size: -
J gene: TRBJ1-4
CDR3 DNA: TGCGCCAGCAGCCAATGGGGGCCGGGGGCAACTAATGAAAAACTGTTTTTT
CDR3 protein: CASSQWGPGATNEKLFF

V gene: TRBV4-1
D gene: TRBD1
clone size: -
J gene: TRBJ1-6
CDR3 DNA: TGCGCCAGCAGCCAGACAGGGGGGAGCTCCTATAATTCACCCCTCCACTTT
CDR3 protein: CASSQTGGSSYNSPLHF

V gene: TRBV5-1
D gene: TRBD1
clone size: -
J gene: TRBJ2-7
CDR3 DNA: TGCGCCAGCAGCTTGGACGGGACAGGGGGCTGGTACGAGCAGTACTTC
CDR3 protein: CASSLDGTGGWYEQYF

V gene: TRBV19
D gene: TRBD1
clone size: -
J gene: TRBJ1-5
CDR3 DNA: TGTGCCAGTAGAGCCGGGACAGGGGGTCATCAGCCCCAGCATTTT
CDR3 protein: CASRAGTGGHQPQHF

V gene: TRBV29-1
D gene: -
clone size: -
J gene: TRBJ2-7
CDR3 DNA: TGCAGCGTTGTGTGGGCCGGGGCCCACGAGCAGTACTTC
CDR3 protein: CSVVWAGAHEQYF

V gene: TRBV2
D gene: -
clone size: -
J gene: TRBJ2-3
CDR3 DNA: TGTGCCAGCAGTGGGGGCAGGCCTTATTACACAGATACGCAGTATTTT
CDR3 protein: CASSGGRPYYTDTQYF